These 6 T cell receptor beta chains were sequenced from one sample in a study of T cells in Graves' hyperthyroidism and ophthalmopathy. RNA transcripts provided the source from which TCR beta CDR3 regions were amplified. A first-round RT-PCR of the TCR CDR3 used the HTBI primer set. TCRdb analysed the multiplex PCR reads with MiXCR anew, one entry per CDR3 protein. This table holds 250,000 or so distinct CDR3 sequences, 13% to 15% found once. Sequencing was carried out using blood. The receptors shown here come from a woman aged 45-65 years with Graves' hyperthyroidism that later progressed to Graves' ophthalmopathy.

The chain combines TRBV25-1 with TRBJ2-2, with D unresolved. CDR3 length: 12 residues. Germline lookup yields CDR1 MGHDK and CDR2 SYGVNS. Trimming shortened V by 2 bases and J by 5 bases, and 3 bases separated the two germline ends. Here the CDR3 reads CASSEPTGELFF. CDR3 nucleotide sequence: TGTGCCAGCAGTGAACCGACCGGGGAGCTGTTTTTT.

As concerns this clonotype: A much larger clone lies one base from this, so it may be a read error. This sequence joins TRBV2 and TRBJ2-5, with 7 nucleotides matching TRBD2. Germline V gene sequence: CDR1 SNHLY, CDR2 FYNNEI. This CDR3 comprises 17 residues. V shed 7 bases, J shed 3 bases, and the junction held 17 bases outside the gene matches. CDR3 in amino acids: CASNHQSSGGGEETQYF. CDR3 nucleotides: TGTGCCAGCAATCATCAGTCTAGCGGCGGGGGAGAAGAGACCCAGTACTTC.

This clonotype was seen many times. This sequence joins TRBV28 and TRBJ2-3; 8 nucleotides align to TRBD2. The CDR3 runs 16 residues. Germline-derived CDR1 and CDR2 are MDHEN and SYDVKM. Trimming took 4 bases from V and 6 from J; bases not matched to a gene: 12. The DNA of the CDR3 is TGTGCCAGCAGTTCCCCCGTAAAGCGGGAGATGGATACGCAGTATTTT. Encoded protein: CASSSPVKREMDTQYF.

This clonotype was detected ten times or more. V and J are TRBV28 and TRBJ1-6; TRBD1 might be the D (5 bases). The CDR3 consists of 17 residues. Germline CDR1 reads MDHEN; CDR2 reads SYDVKM. V dropped 5 bases and J dropped 0 bases, with 14 bases sitting between them. In nucleotides, the CDR3 is TGTGCCAGCAGTGCAGGGTACCTGAGCTCCTATAATTCACCCCTCCACTTT. This encodes CASSAGYLSSYNSPLHF.

The sample holds a few counts of this clonotype. The V gene is TRBV25-1, the J gene TRBJ2-5; 7 bases are shared with TRBD2. Losses at the gene ends were 8 bases for V and 5 bases for J; bases not matched to a gene: 8. CDR1 and CDR2 (germline): MGHDK, SYGVNS. CDR3 size: 13 residues. The CDR3 region is CASSRGEWETQYF. The CDR3 coding sequence is TGTGCCAGCTCTCGGGGGGAATGGGAGACCCAGTACTTC.

This clonotype was seen repeatedly, ten times or more. J is TRBJ1-2 and V is TRBV18; maybe TRBD1 (5 bases). Looked up from germline, CDR1 is KGHSH and CDR2 is LQKENI. Trimming removed 3 bases from V and 4 bases from J, with 15 bases in between. The CDR3 is 15 amino acids. CDR3: CASSPEGRYFYGYTF. CDR3 nucleotides: TGTGCCAGCTCACCCGAGGGGCGCTACTTCTATGGCTACACCTTC.